This T cell receptor (beta chain) derives from a study of blood T cell repertoires in COVID-19. The study drew participants aged roughly 18 to 95 years from 20 to 30 US areas. Assay: immunoSEQ multiplex PCR; the TCRdb copy retains only in-frame clones and omits some. The sample includes roughly 250,000 clones, approximately 90% of them seen just once. Germline V gene lookup returns CDR1 LNHNV and CDR2 YYDKDF (reference sequence). The CDR3 length is 16 residues. Germline trimming cut 3 bases from V and 4 bases from J; bases unmatched to any gene: 9. The V call is TRBV15, the J call TRBJ1-3; 7 nucleotides match TRBD1. This sequence was found in a woman aged 18-35 years who had recovered from COVID-19. Sequenced: PBMCs or T cells enriched from blood (not recorded which). The CDR3 DNA follows: TGTGCCACCAGCAGCAACAGGGGTATGGAAGGAAACACCATATATTTT. It encodes CATSSNRGMEGNTIYF.